These 27 T cell receptor beta chains originate from one sample sequenced in a study of siplizumab effects on memory and regulatory T cells (dated by TCRdb to between 2018 and 2021). Preparation of the library involved the immunoSEQ multiplex PCR assay. The table comes from immuneACCESS by way of TCRdb, which keeps in-frame sequences with V and J called. Part of the clones is missing from these tables; in studies checked, under half for an unresolved V gene and the rest for unknown reasons. The sample table shows 100,000 or so clones, and around 94% are seen once. The top ten clones comprise approximately 1.4% of the sample. The sample consisted of non-Treg CD4+ T cells sorted from blood. The meaning of the sample's cell subset or site label: FACS-sorted unstimulated CD4+ non-regulatory T cells. The receptor source for this set is a human donor in good health.

The genes are TRBV6-5 and TRBJ2-1, with a weak D call TRBD2 (6 bases). Germline V gene data show CDR1 as MNHEY and CDR2 as SVGAGI. This CDR3 has 14 amino acids. V lost 6 bases and J lost 8, with 17 bases in between. In DNA, the CDR3 is TGTGCCAGCAGACGCACGCTGACTAGTTATGAGCAGTTCTTC. Protein product: CASRRTLTSYEQFF.

The rearrangement joins TRBV5-1 to TRBJ2-7; the match to TRBD2 covers 11 bases. The CDR3 loop spans 15 amino acids. Germline V gives CDR1 SGHRS, CDR2 YFSETQ. The V and J ends lost 4 bases and 2 bases, in that order; junction bases with no gene match: 5. CDR3 DNA: TGCGCCAGCAGCGTTAGTAGCGGGAGGGCCTACGAGCAGTACTTC. This gives the protein CASSVSSGRAYEQYF.

The chain has TRBV30 and TRBJ2-7; D is unclear. Deletions cut 4 bases from V and 3 bases from J, with 16 bases between. The CDR3 consists of 14 residues. Germline V gene data show CDR1 as GTSNPN and CDR2 as SVGIG (reference sequence). The chain's CDR3 is CAWTGMGYFYEQYF. CDR3 DNA: TGTGCCTGGACCGGAATGGGGTATTTCTACGAGCAGTACTTC.

In this sample, this clone turned up once. V gene TRBV7-9 combines with J gene TRBJ2-5, with D perhaps TRBD1 (7 bases). Trimming cost V 3 bases and J 1 base, with 15 bases left between them. The CDR3 totals 16 residues. Per the germline V gene, CDR1 is SEHNR and CDR2 is FQNEAQ (reference sequence). This CDR3 is CASSFGQGGSQETQYF. In nucleotides, the CDR3 is TGTGCCAGCAGCTTCGGGCAGGGGGGTAGCCAAGAGACCCAGTACTTC.

This clone was seen just once. The CDR3 nucleotides are TGCGCCAGCAGCTTCACCCTACGGATGAACACCGGGGAGCTGTTTTTT. Protein: CASSFTLRMNTGELFF. V and J are TRBV5-1 and TRBJ2-2; no clear D. Trimming took 2 bases from V and 1 from J, leaving 12 bases between them. Germline V gives CDR1 SGHRS, CDR2 YFSETQ. CDR3 size: 16 residues. Full variable domain (rest looked up from reference TRBV5-1 and TRBJ2-2): KAGVTQTPRYLIKTRGQQVTLSCSPISGHRSVSWYQQTPGQGLQFLFEYFSETQRNKGNFPGRFSGRQFSNSRSEMNVSTLELGDSALYLCASSFTLRMNTGELFFGEGSRLTVL.

The chain uses TRBV6-4 and TRBJ1-1; D possibly corresponds to TRBD1 (5 bases). The V gene lost 3 bases and the J gene lost 3 bases, with 11 bases spanning the gap. The CDR3 contains 14 residues. CDR1 is MRHNA, CDR2 SNTAGT, per germline. The CDR3 is CASSEDTEYTEAFF. The CDR3 nucleotides read TGTGCCAGCAGTGAGGACACAGAGTACACTGAAGCTTTCTTT.

The chain is built from TRBV10-1 and TRBJ2-3, with a tentative D call TRBD1 (5 bases). V was shortened by 0 bases and J by 4 bases, with 8 bases between the two germline ends. The CDR3 spans 14 residues. Germline values: CDR1 WNHNN, CDR2 SYGVQD (reference sequence). CDR3 region: CASSESTRADTQYF. DNA of the CDR3: TGCGCCAGCAGTGAGTCGACCAGGGCAGATACGCAGTATTTT.

This clone was seen just once. The rearrangement uses TRBV28 and TRBJ2-2; TRBD2 matches at 14 bases. CDR3 length: 17 amino acids. In germline, CDR1 is MDHEN, CDR2 SYDVKM. Unmatched junction bases numbered 7, after V lost 6 bases and J lost 4 bases. The CDR3 DNA reads as TGTGCCAGCAGAATGGTGGGACTAGCGGGAGTCACCGGGGAGCTGTTTTTT. Translation: CASRMVGLAGVTGELFF.

The rearrangement links TRBV28 to TRBJ2-7; D possibly corresponds to TRBD2 (5 bases). CDR3 length equals 15 residues. The germline V gene has CDR1 MDHEN and CDR2 SYDVKM. Deletions cut 1 base from V and 0 bases from J, with 10 bases between. The CDR3 region is CASSLFAAGSYEQYF. The CDR3 DNA is TGTGCCAGCAGTTTATTCGCGGCGGGCTCCTACGAGCAGTACTTC.

The V call is TRBV7-3, the J call TRBJ2-1; D call uncertain. The CDR3 runs 13 residues. Germline loops: CDR1 SGHTA, CDR2 FQGTGA. V dropped 5 bases and J dropped 10 bases, with 15 bases sitting between them. CDR3 DNA sequence: TGTGCCAGCAGCCGAAATAAGGAAGGAGAGCAGTTCTTC. It yields the protein CASSRNKEGEQFF.

The chain employs TRBV30 and TRBJ1-2; D gene ambiguous. CDR1 is GTSNPN, CDR2 SVGIG, per germline (reference sequence). The ends were cut back, 4 bases at V and 10 bases at J, with 22 bases in the middle. The CDR3 consists of 14 residues. The CDR3 DNA is TGTGCCTGGATGGGGAAGGGATTGCGATGGGACTACACCTTC. Its translation is CAWMGKGLRWDYTF.

The rearrangement links TRBV28 to TRBJ2-4; D could derive from TRBD1 or TRBD2 (5 bases each). The V gene's germline CDR1 is MDHEN and CDR2 SYDVKM. With 4 bases removed from V and 6 bases from J, the gap between germline ends came to 16 bases. CDR3 size: 15 residues. The CDR3 nucleotides read TGTGCCAGCAGTTCCACATCCGGGGCCTTAAACATTCAGTACTTC. This gives the protein CASSSTSGALNIQYF.

J is TRBJ1-1 and V is TRBV5-4, with D possibly TRBD1 on 6 matching bases. This CDR3 has 14 residues. Per germline, CDR1 SGHNT and CDR2 YYREEE (reference sequence). V dropped 7 bases and J dropped 4 bases, with 17 bases sitting between them. The DNA for the CDR3 is TGTGCCAGCGGAGAGAGGGGGGTGACCACTGAAGCTTTCTTT. Translating it yields CASGERGVTTEAFF.

The V and J genes are TRBV28 and TRBJ2-7; 11 nucleotides agree with TRBD1. Per germline, CDR1 MDHEN and CDR2 SYDVKM. The junction had 6 bases not matched to a gene; V was cut back by 4 bases and J by 4 bases. This CDR3 region has 15 residues. CDR3 in DNA: TGTGCCAGCAGTTGGCCCGGGACAGGGGGTTACGAGCAGTACTTC. It translates to CASSWPGTGGYEQYF.

The rearrangement links TRBV2 to TRBJ2-3; tentatively, D is TRBD2 (5 bases). The germline V and J ends were trimmed by 6 bases and 6 bases, with 16 bases remaining between them. CDR1 is SNHLY, CDR2 FYNNEI, per germline. The CDR3 covers 14 residues. CDR3 protein: CASSADFPGDTQYF. The CDR3 DNA follows: TGTGCCAGCAGCGCGGACTTCCCCGGGGATACGCAGTATTTT.

The chain uses TRBV19 and TRBJ1-1; D not certain. Per the germline V gene, CDR1 is LNHDA and CDR2 is SQIVND (reference sequence). CDR3 length: 13 residues. Between the trimmed V and J ends, which lost 4 bases and 3 bases, there was a span of 9 bases. CDR3 sequence (DNA): TGTGCCAGTAGTACGAACAGAGACACTGAAGCTTTCTTT. This encodes CASSTNRDTEAFF.

As concerns this clone: This same CDR3 is encoded by further DNA sequences in the sample. This sequence joins TRBV28 and TRBJ2-3; 7 bases match TRBD1. Germline V gene lookup returns CDR1 MDHEN and CDR2 SYDVKM. Losses at the gene ends were 10 bases for V and 2 bases for J; bases not matched to a gene: 9. The CDR3 is made up of 14 amino acids. CDR3 in amino acids: CATKQGSHTDTQYF. The CDR3 DNA reads TGTGCCACCAAACAGGGGAGCCACACAGATACGCAGTATTTT.

CDR3 nucleotides: TGTGCCAGCAGAATCCCACTGGGGGCGCAGTATTTT. Amino acid sequence: CASRIPLGAQYF. This chain links TRBV5-8 with TRBJ2-3; D may match TRBD1 or TRBD2 (5 bases each). Germline V gene lookup returns CDR1 SGHTS and CDR2 YDEGEE. The CDR3 length is 12 residues. Trimming cost V 5 bases and J 10 bases, with 14 bases left between them.

In nucleotides, the CDR3 is TGTGCCAGCCGGACAGGGTCAACTTTCAATCAGCCCCAGCATTTT. Amino acids: CASRTGSTFNQPQHF. The chain recombines TRBV19 with TRBJ1-5; 8 bases map to TRBD1. The ends lost 9 bases at V and 3 bases at J; junction bases unmatched: 10. This CDR3 has 15 residues. The germline V gene encodes CDR1 LNHDA and CDR2 SQIVND (reference sequence).

The chain carries TRBV5-1 and TRBJ2-1; 9 nucleotides line up with TRBD2. J was trimmed by 1 base and V by 1 base; bases with no gene match: 3. Germline CDR1 reads SGHRS; CDR2 reads YFSETQ. The CDR3 has 16 amino acids. The CDR3 here is CASSLLAGGSYNEQFF. Written as DNA, the CDR3 is TGCGCCAGCAGCTTGTTGGCGGGAGGGTCCTACAATGAGCAGTTCTTC.

The V gene is TRBV19, the J gene TRBJ2-5, with 9 bases lining up with TRBD2. The V gene end was trimmed by 6 bases and the J gene end by 5 bases; junction bases not matched to a gene: 13. This CDR3 has 16 amino acids. The germline V gene encodes CDR1 LNHDA and CDR2 SQIVND (reference sequence). The CDR3 spells CASRSGAAGGYETQYF. CDR3 DNA sequence: TGTGCCAGTAGATCGGGTGCTGCGGGAGGGTACGAGACCCAGTACTTC.

The rearrangement joins TRBV4-1 to TRBJ1-5; 7 bases are a match to TRBD1. The CDR3 extends over 17 amino acids. V dropped 1 base and J dropped 3; count of bases not matched to a gene: 9. Germline CDR1 reads MGHRA; CDR2 reads YSYEKL. This chain's CDR3 is CASSQASTGEFNQPQHF. Written as DNA, the CDR3 is TGCGCCAGCAGCCAAGCGTCTACAGGGGAATTCAATCAGCCCCAGCATTTT.

The chain uses TRBV9 and TRBJ2-3; D is perhaps TRBD2 (5 bases). The CDR3 has 16 amino acids. The V gene lost 0 bases and the J gene lost 2 bases, with 13 bases spanning the gap. The germline CDR1 and CDR2 sequences are SGDLS and YYNGEE. CDR3 DNA: TGTGCCAGCAGCGTAGTCGCTAGCCAACACACAGATACGCAGTATTTT. Amino acids: CASSVVASQHTDTQYF.

This chain joins TRBV9 and TRBJ2-7, with 8 bases aligning to TRBD1. The length of the CDR3 is 16 residues. V shed 3 bases and J 2 bases; nucleotides not matched to a gene: 10. CDR1 is SGDLS and CDR2 is YYNGEE in the germline V gene. CDR3 in DNA: TGTGCCAGCAGCGGAACTGCCGGGACAGGAGCCTACGAGCAGTACTTC. This encodes CASSGTAGTGAYEQYF.

This chain joins TRBV7-3 and TRBJ2-3, with 7 nucleotides matching TRBD1. In germline, CDR1 is SGHTA, CDR2 FQGTGA. With 5 bases clipped from V and 2 bases from J, the junction kept 7 bases outside the gene matches. CDR3 length: 15 amino acids. The CDR3 loop is CASSPTGTFTDTQYF. CDR3 DNA sequence: TGTGCCAGCAGCCCGACAGGGACCTTCACAGATACGCAGTATTTT. Complete variable domain (other parts from reference TRBV7-3 and TRBJ2-3): GAGVSQTPSNKVTEKGKYVELRCDPISGHTALYWYRQSLGQGPEFLIYFQGTGAADDSGLPNDRFFAVRPEGSVSTLKIQRTERGDSAVYLCASSPTGTFTDTQYFGPGTRLTVL.

The chain uses TRBV2 and TRBJ2-1; 12 bases agree with TRBD2. Germline values: CDR1 SNHLY, CDR2 FYNNEI. V dropped 6 bases and J dropped 7; count of bases not matched to a gene: 7. The CDR3 consists of 15 residues. CDR3 amino acids: CASSRLAGAKNEQFF. The CDR3, as DNA: TGTGCCAGCAGCCGACTAGCGGGAGCGAAAAATGAGCAGTTCTTC.

The rearrangement links TRBV5-5 to TRBJ1-2; maybe TRBD1 (6 bases). The CDR3 contains 16 residues. Trimming took off 4 bases at V and 2 bases at J, with 18 bases between the two ends. Germline CDR1 and CDR2: SGHKS and YYEKEE (reference sequence). The CDR3 loop reads CASSLMGDNSNYGYTF. As DNA, the CDR3 is TGTGCCAGCAGCCTCATGGGGGACAACTCGAACTATGGCTACACCTTC. Looking up the rest from reference TRBV5-5 and TRBJ1-2 gives the full variable domain: DAGVTQSPTHLIKTRGQQVTLRCSPISGHKSVSWYQQVLGQGPQFIFQYYEKEERGRGNFPDRFSARQFPNYSSELNVNALLLGDSALYLCASSLMGDNSNYGYTFGSGTRLTVV.